These 29 T cell receptor beta chains originate from one sample sequenced in a study of beta chain features in type 1 diabetes. All of the isolated RNA was reverse transcribed, so expressed TCRB transcripts were sequenced. Only in-frame clones appear in the TCRdb table, and some are missing; sequencing was by immunoSEQ multiplex PCR. The table shows around 430,000 clones, with around 28% occurring only once. The material sequenced was naive CD4+ T cells from blood. The receptors were gathered from a man between 18 and 35 years old in good health.

The chain links TRBV7-2 to TRBJ2-5; no firm D call. With 3 bases removed from V and 5 bases from J, the gap between germline ends came to 10 bases. The CDR3 covers 13 residues. Germline V gene sequence: CDR1 SGHTA, CDR2 FQGNSA. The chain's CDR3 is CASSLGILETQYF. For the CDR3, the DNA is TGTGCCAGCAGCTTGGGGATTTTGGAGACCCAGTACTTC.

The J gene is TRBJ1-2, the V gene TRBV30, with D unclear. V lost 3 bases and J 8 bases, leaving 7 bases between the germline ends. Germline assignment: CDR1 GTSNPN and CDR2 SVGIG (reference sequence). The CDR3 spans 10 residues. CDR3: CAWRYRGYTF. The DNA of the CDR3 is TGTGCCTGGAGGTATCGGGGCTACACCTTC.

A few counts support this clone. Distinct nucleotide sequences in the sample also encode this CDR3. CDR3 amino acids: CASSPGLEETQYF. The CDR3, as DNA: TGTGCCAGCAGCCCGGGACTCGAAGAGACCCAGTACTTC. V gene TRBV7-2 combines with J gene TRBJ2-5; perhaps TRBD2 as D (6 bases). The CDR3 extends over 13 amino acids. Germline V gives CDR1 SGHTA, CDR2 FQGNSA. V was cut by 5 bases and J by 3 bases, with 10 bases left in between. The complete variable domain, with remaining parts taken from reference TRBV7-2 and TRBJ2-5, reads GAGVSQSPSNKVTEKGKDVELRCDPISGHTALYWYRQSLGQGLEFLIYFQGNSAPDKSGLPSDRFSAERTGGSVSTLTIQRTQQEDSAVYLCASSPGLEETQYFGPGTRLLVL.

This clone has just a few counts. V gene TRBV5-1 combines with J gene TRBJ2-5; D is uncertain. The CDR3 contains 14 residues. The germline V and J ends were trimmed by 0 bases and 1 base, with 7 bases remaining between them. CDR1 SGHRS and CDR2 YFSETQ come from the germline V gene. CDR3 amino acids: CASSLEGSQETQYF. In DNA, the CDR3 is TGCGCCAGCAGCTTGGAAGGCAGCCAAGAGACCCAGTACTTC.

V and J are TRBV4-2 and TRBJ2-7; 10 nucleotides align to TRBD1. The ends lost 2 bases at V and 5 bases at J; junction bases unmatched: 9. CDR3 size: 16 residues. Per germline, CDR1 LGHNA and CDR2 YNFKEQ. This CDR3 reads CASSQRSDRGRNEQYF. The DNA of the CDR3 is TGTGCCAGCAGCCAACGGTCCGACAGGGGGCGGAACGAGCAGTACTTC.

The J gene is TRBJ1-1, the V gene TRBV30; D gene uncertain. CDR3 length equals 14 residues. Germline assignment: CDR1 GTSNPN and CDR2 SVGIG (reference sequence). V dropped 1 base and J dropped 0 bases, with 9 bases sitting between them. The CDR3 sequence: CAWSEMGMNTEAFF. CDR3 bases: TGTGCCTGGAGTGAGATGGGAATGAACACTGAAGCTTTCTTT.

This clone has a handful of counts. The gene calls are TRBV7-9 and TRBJ2-1; tentatively, D is TRBD2 (6 bases). Trimming took 3 bases from V and 7 from J, leaving 7 bases between them. The CDR3 is 12 residues long. Germline loops: CDR1 SEHNR, CDR2 FQNEAQ (reference sequence). The CDR3 nucleotides are TGTGCCAGCAGCTTCGCGGGGAATGAGCAGTTCTTC. Amino acids: CASSFAGNEQFF.

The chain combines TRBV18 with TRBJ2-7; 14 nucleotides line up with TRBD2. The germline gives CDR1 KGHSH, CDR2 LQKENI. This CDR3 spans 15 amino acids. After removal of 4 bases from V and 6 bases from J, the junction contained 5 bases not matched to a gene. The CDR3: CASSQGLAGVPEQYF. Here the CDR3 DNA reads TGTGCCAGCTCACAGGGACTAGCGGGAGTCCCCGAGCAGTACTTC.

The gene calls are TRBV14 and TRBJ2-2; 8 nucleotides match TRBD1. The CDR3 extends over 16 amino acids. Losses at the gene ends were 3 bases for V and 1 base for J; bases not matched to a gene: 4. CDR1 SGHDN and CDR2 FVKESK come from the germline V gene. CDR3 sequence: CASSHRTGMNTGELFF. In nucleotides, the CDR3 is TGTGCCAGCAGCCACCGGACAGGGATGAACACCGGGGAGCTGTTTTTT.

This clone came up a few times. This sequence joins TRBV29-1 and TRBJ2-5; 7 nucleotides align to TRBD2. CDR1 is SQVTM and CDR2 is ANQGSEA in the germline V gene. The CDR3 has 13 amino acids. V gave up 7 bases and J gave up 0 bases; unmatched junction bases: 5. Written as DNA, the CDR3 is TGCAGCGCTTCCGGGGGGAACCAAGAGACCCAGTACTTC. It is translated as CSASGGNQETQYF.

The CDR3 spells CAWNPGGGGQPQHF. CDR3 DNA sequence: TGTGCCTGGAACCCCGGGGGGGGAGGACAGCCCCAGCATTTT. The rearrangement joins TRBV30 to TRBJ1-5, with D maybe TRBD1 (5 bases). The CDR3 has 14 residues. Germline CDR1 reads GTSNPN; CDR2 reads SVGIG (reference sequence). V was shortened by 4 bases and J by 7 bases, with 17 bases between the two germline ends.

The gene calls are TRBV5-1 and TRBJ2-3, with 9 bases that match TRBD2. V lost 7 bases to trimming and J lost 3 bases; unmatched junction nucleotides: 9. CDR3 size: 15 residues. Germline V gene sequence: CDR1 SGHRS, CDR2 YFSETQ. CDR3: CASSAGGLQTDTQYF. Here the CDR3 DNA reads TGCGCCAGCTCGGCGGGAGGGCTACAGACAGATACGCAGTATTTT.

V usage is TRBV4-3 and J usage is TRBJ2-1, with 14 bases lining up with TRBD2. CDR1 is LGHNA and CDR2 is YSLEER in the germline V gene. The ends lost 0 bases at V and 7 bases at J; junction bases unmatched: 5. The CDR3 runs 17 residues. CDR3 coding DNA: TGCGCCAGCAGCCAAGAAAGACTAGCGGGAGGGGATAATGAGCAGTTCTTC. Its translation: CASSQERLAGGDNEQFF.

This chain uses TRBV30 with TRBJ1-1; 8 bases align to TRBD1. The germline CDR1 and CDR2 sequences are GTSNPN and SVGIG (reference sequence). Trimming cost V 5 bases and J 2 bases; bases outside gene matches: 4. The CDR3 sequence is 13 residues long. The CDR3: CAWGDRTNTEAFF. CDR3 DNA: TGTGCCTGGGGGGACAGGACAAACACTGAAGCTTTCTTT.

This clone appeared a few times. The chain has TRBV7-2 and TRBJ2-1; tentative D call: TRBD2 (6 bases). Per germline, CDR1 SGHTA and CDR2 FQGNSA. Trimming cost V 5 bases and J 3 bases, with 11 bases left between them. CDR3 length: 14 amino acids. Here the CDR3 reads CASSPRDNYNEQFF. CDR3 DNA: TGTGCCAGCAGCCCGCGGGATAACTACAATGAGCAGTTCTTC.

The sample holds a few counts of this clone. The rearrangement joins TRBV30 to TRBJ2-1; 8 nucleotides line up with TRBD2. V shed 1 base and J 4 bases; nucleotides not matched to a gene: 3. The CDR3 is 14 amino acids. The germline gives CDR1 GTSNPN, CDR2 SVGIG (reference sequence). The DNA of the CDR3 is TGTGCCTGGAGTGGACTAGCGAGATACAATGAGCAGTTCTTC. It yields the protein CAWSGLARYNEQFF.

V usage is TRBV6-1 and J usage is TRBJ2-7; D call uncertain. The CDR3 extends over 9 amino acids. CDR1 is MNHNS and CDR2 is SASEGT in the germline V gene. The V end was cut by 6 bases, the J end by 3 bases, with 0 bases between. CDR3 nucleotides: TGTGCCAGCAGCTACGAGCAGTACTTC. As protein: CASSYEQYF.

This clone was detected a few times. The V and J genes are TRBV7-7 and TRBJ2-1; 7 positions agree with TRBD2. Germline CDR1 is SSHAT and CDR2 is FNYEAQ (reference sequence). V shed 4 bases and J 2 bases; nucleotides not matched to a gene: 11. The CDR3 consists of 17 residues. CDR3 in amino acids: CASSSSRAGRAYNEQFF. The CDR3 DNA is TGTGCCAGCAGCTCATCACGAGCGGGGAGGGCCTACAATGAGCAGTTCTTC.

This clone was detected only a few times. The gene calls are TRBV10-3 and TRBJ1-2; no definite D call. There are 16 residues in the CDR3. Trimming removed 4 bases at V and 6 bases at J, with 21 bases between. Germline assignment: CDR1 ENHRY and CDR2 SYGVKD. This CDR3 is CAISGMAGTKANGYTF. The DNA of the CDR3 is TGTGCCATCAGTGGAATGGCAGGAACGAAGGCGAATGGCTACACCTTC.

This clone has just a few counts. V gene TRBV5-1 combines with J gene TRBJ1-1, with a weak D call TRBD1 (6 bases). The CDR3 totals 13 residues. The germline CDR1 and CDR2 sequences are SGHRS and YFSETQ. V dropped 3 bases and J dropped 7 bases, with 13 bases sitting between them. Here the CDR3 reads CASSSATGIEAFF. The CDR3 coding sequence is TGCGCCAGCAGCTCAGCGACAGGTATTGAAGCTTTCTTT.

The chain recombines TRBV10-3 with TRBJ2-7; 12 bases match TRBD2. CDR3 length equals 16 residues. Germline assignment: CDR1 ENHRY and CDR2 SYGVKD. V was clipped by 0 bases and J by 4 bases; unmatched bases: 4. Here the CDR3 reads CAISESGTSGRYEQYF. CDR3 DNA: TGTGCCATCAGTGAGTCCGGAACTAGCGGGAGGTACGAGCAGTACTTC.

With regard to this clone: Distinct nucleotide sequences in the sample also encode this CDR3. The CDR3 DNA reads TGTGCCTGGAGTGGCAGGGCCAATCAGCCCCAGCATTTT. This gives the protein CAWSGRANQPQHF. The chain uses TRBV30 and TRBJ1-5, with D tentatively TRBD1 (5 bases). Germline V gene lookup returns CDR1 GTSNPN and CDR2 SVGIG (reference sequence). CDR3 size: 13 residues. V was shortened by 1 base and J by 3 bases, with 7 bases between the two germline ends.

The CDR3 nucleotides read TGTGCCTGGAGTGTAGGGTCTGGCGGGAGGGCCTACGAGCAGTACTTC. This translates into CAWSVGSGGRAYEQYF. The rearrangement uses TRBV30 and TRBJ2-7; 9 bases match TRBD2. CDR3 size: 16 residues. The trim removed 0 bases at V and 2 bases at J, leaving 8 bases unmatched. Germline CDR1 and CDR2: GTSNPN and SVGIG (reference sequence).

The rearrangement links TRBV29-1 to TRBJ2-3, with a weak D call TRBD1 (7 bases). The CDR3 contains 15 residues. Between the trimmed V and J ends, which lost 2 bases and 5 bases, there was a span of 17 bases. The V gene's germline CDR1 is SQVTM and CDR2 ANQGSEA. CDR3 sequence (DNA): TGCAGCGTTGAATCCGGCAGGGGGGTTGGAGATACGCAGTATTTT. Its protein is CSVESGRGVGDTQYF.

The chain carries TRBV15 and TRBJ2-7; TRBD1 matches at 7 bases. The V and J ends lost 5 bases and 3 bases, in that order; junction bases with no gene match: 10. CDR1 is LNHNV, CDR2 YYDKDF, per germline (reference sequence). The CDR3 has 15 amino acids. The CDR3 coding sequence is TGTGCCACCAGCCCCCTGGGACAGACCTTCTACGAGCAGTACTTC. Translation gives CATSPLGQTFYEQYF.

This clone occurred a few times. This chain connects TRBV30 to TRBJ2-1, with 10 positions matching TRBD2. Germline loops: CDR1 GTSNPN, CDR2 SVGIG (reference sequence). J was trimmed by 1 base and V by 5 bases; bases with no gene match: 8. This CDR3 contains 16 residues. This CDR3 reads CAWGSSGRTSYNEQFF. As DNA, the CDR3 is TGTGCCTGGGGTAGTAGCGGGAGGACATCCTACAATGAGCAGTTCTTC.

This clone has more than one count but fewer than ten. Other DNA sequences in this sample translate to the same CDR3. The V call is TRBV7-9, the J call TRBJ2-7; tentatively, D is TRBD1 (6 bases). This CDR3 is 12 amino acids long. Per germline, CDR1 SEHNR and CDR2 FQNEAQ (reference sequence). V dropped 3 bases and J dropped 6 bases, with 9 bases sitting between them. DNA for the CDR3: TGTGCCAGCAGCTTGGACAGCGGCGAGCAGTACTTC. It is translated as CASSLDSGEQYF.

This CDR3 reads CASSQSQELPYNEQFF. CDR3 nucleotides: TGCGCCAGCAGCCAAAGTCAGGAACTACCCTACAATGAGCAGTTCTTC. The chain couples TRBV4-1 to TRBJ2-1; no definite D call. With 2 bases removed from V and 2 bases from J, the gap between germline ends came to 13 bases. The CDR3 runs 16 residues. The V gene's germline CDR1 is MGHRA and CDR2 YSYEKL.

The rearrangement links TRBV28 to TRBJ2-5, with D unresolved. Germline V gene data show CDR1 as MDHEN and CDR2 as SYDVKM. The V and J ends lost 2 bases and 1 base respectively, with 5 bases between them. The CDR3 totals 13 residues. CDR3 region: CASSLTFQETQYF. The CDR3 DNA sequence: TGTGCCAGCAGTTTAACATTCCAAGAGACCCAGTACTTC.